This T cell receptor (beta chain) was documented in a study of cytomegalovirus exposure and HLA in healthy donors. Turning to the study itself: T cells numbering about 200 million yielded more than 95 million unique TCR beta sequences in an earlier analysis.

The CDR3 spans 15 residues. Germline trimming cut 1 base from V and 5 bases from J; bases unmatched to any gene: 5. The germline gives CDR1 SGHRS, CDR2 YFSETQ. This PCR relied on a set of 60 Vbeta primers and 13 Jbeta primers. Sequenced by immunoSEQ multiplex PCR; TCRdb stores in-frame clones only, minus some. This table holds fewer than 150,000 clones, just under 80% found once. Input material: PBMCs. The rearrangement uses TRBV5-1 and TRBJ2-5; TRBD1 matches at 10 bases. This receptor was identified in a man aged 25-45 years in good health. The CDR3 reads CASSLSGQGGETQYF. The CDR3 coding sequence is TGCGCCAGCAGCTTGTCAGGACAGGGGGGGGAGACCCAGTACTTC.